This T cell receptor beta chain was captured in a study of blood T cell repertoires in COVID-19. Germline assignment: CDR1 WSHSY and CDR2 SAAADI. CDR3 length equals 12 residues. The germline V and J ends were trimmed by 6 bases and 8 bases, with 13 bases remaining between them. Sequencing was performed with immunoSEQ multiplex PCR; in TCRdb, only in-frame clones are kept and a portion is missing. The sample consists of 200,000 to 250,000 clones, around 82% of them appearing once. The genes are TRBV10-2 and TRBJ1-1; D is perhaps TRBD1 (6 bases). The sequencing input was peripheral blood. This TCR derives from a woman aged 70-85 years with acute or convalescent COVID-19. CDR3 in amino acids: CASRDSSVEAFF. The CDR3 bases are TGCGCCAGCAGGGACAGCTCGGTCGAAGCTTTCTTT.